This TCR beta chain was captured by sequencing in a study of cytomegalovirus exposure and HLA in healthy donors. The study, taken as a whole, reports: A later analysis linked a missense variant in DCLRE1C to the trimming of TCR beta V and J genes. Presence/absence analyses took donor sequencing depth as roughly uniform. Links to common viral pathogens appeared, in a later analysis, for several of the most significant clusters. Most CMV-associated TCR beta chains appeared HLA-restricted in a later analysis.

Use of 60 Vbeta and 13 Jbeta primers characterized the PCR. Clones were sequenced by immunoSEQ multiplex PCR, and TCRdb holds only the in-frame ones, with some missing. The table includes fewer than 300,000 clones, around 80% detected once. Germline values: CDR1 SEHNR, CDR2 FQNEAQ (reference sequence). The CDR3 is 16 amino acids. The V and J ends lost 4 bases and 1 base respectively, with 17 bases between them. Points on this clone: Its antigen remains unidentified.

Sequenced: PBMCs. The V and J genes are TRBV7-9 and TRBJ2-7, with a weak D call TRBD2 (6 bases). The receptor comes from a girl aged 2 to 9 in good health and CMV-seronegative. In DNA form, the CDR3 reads TGTGCCAGCAGCTCAATCGTAGGGAGGACTTCCTACGAGCAGTACTTC. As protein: CASSSIVGRTSYEQYF.